A selection of T cell receptor beta chains follows, all from one sample in a study of blood T cell repertoires in COVID-19. Repertoires were generated with immunoSEQ multiplex PCR, while TCRdb's copy carries only in-frame clones and drops some. The sample carries fewer than 350,000 clones, roughly nine tenths recorded once. The sequenced sample was PBMCs or T cells enriched from blood (not recorded which). These receptors were obtained from a woman in her 40s who had recovered from COVID-19. The CDR3 runs from the conserved cysteine through the conserved F or W. A D gene is named only where the DNA matches it firmly. A row's size may be missing; if present it is once, few, many or a size class.

NA	TRBD1	TRBV2	TRBJ2-5	TGTGCCAGCGGGACAGGGATCCAAGAGACCCAGTACTTC	CASGTGIQETQYF
NA	NA	TRBV6-2/TRBV6-3	TRBJ2-1	TGTGCCAGCAGTTACCAGACCTCCGGGACTCCTAAGGGGGGGGCTGTAAATGAGCAGTTCTTC	CASSYQTSGTPKGGAVNEQFF
NA	NA	TRBV24-1	TRBJ2-7	TGTGCCACCCCAAGTACGTCAGGGTATTCCTACGAGCAGTACTTC	CATPSTSGYSYEQYF
NA	NA	TRBV5-1	TRBJ1-5	TGCGCCAGCAGCTTCGACAGCCCCAATCAGCCCCAGCATTTT	CASSFDSPNQPQHF
NA	NA	TRBV5-6	TRBJ2-7	TGTGCCAGCGCGGACAGATTGGCCTACGAGCAGTACTTC	CASADRLAYEQYF
NA	NA	TRBV19	TRBJ2-7	TGTGCCTCTAGCGAATCCCCCTCCTACGAGCAGTACTTC	CASSESPSYEQYF
NA	TRBD1	TRBV5-4	TRBJ2-6	TGTGCCAGCAGCCGTCCCCCGGGACAGAGCGTAGGAGGGGCCAACGTCCTGACTTTC	CASSRPPGQSVGGANVLTF
NA	TRBD1	TRBV6-5	TRBJ2-7	TGTGCCAGCAGTAAATACGGGACAGGTATCTACGAGCAGTACTTC	CASSKYGTGIYEQYF
NA	NA	TRBV4-1	TRBJ2-7	TGCGCCAGCAGCCAAGGGGGCGCAGCCGAAAGCTCCTACGAGCAGTACTTC	CASSQGGAAESSYEQYF
once	TRBD2	TRBV5-4	TRBJ2-1	TGTGCCAGCAGCTCCGGGACTAGCGGGAGACACAATGAGCAGTTCTTC	CASSSGTSGRHNEQFF
NA	NA	TRBV7-3	TRBJ1-6	TGTGCCAGCAGCTCGTCGGGGTACAATTCACCCCTCCACTTT	CASSSSGYNSPLHF
NA	NA	TRBV9	TRBJ2-3	TGTGCCAGCAGCGTAGTGAGTGCGAGCGCAGATACGCAGTATTTT	CASSVVSASADTQYF
NA	TRBD1	TRBV28	TRBJ2-3	TGTGCCAGCAGTCTCTGGACAGGTATGCAGTATTTT	CASSLWTGMQYF
NA	NA	TRBV10-3	TRBJ1-5	TGTGCCATCAGTGAGTCCGCTATCCAGCCCCAGCATTTT	CAISESAIQPQHF
NA	TRBD1	TRBV18	TRBJ1-6	TGTGCCAGCTCACCGGACAGGCTTTCCAGTTCACCCCTCCACTTT	CASSPDRLSSSPLHF
many	NA	TRBV19	TRBJ2-3	TGTGCCAGTAGTATATTTTCTATCGCGGAGCAGTATTTT	CASSIFSIAEQYF
NA	NA	TRBV29-1	TRBJ1-1	TGCAGCGTTGAAGAGGGGGCAGGATCTGAAGCTTTCTTT	CSVEEGAGSEAFF
NA	NA	TRBV7-9	TRBJ2-1	TGTGCCAGCAGCCCGAGCGGGCTAATCTCCTACAATGAGCAGTTCTTC	CASSPSGLISYNEQFF
NA	TRBD1	TRBV28	TRBJ2-2	TGTGCCAGCAGCTTGGGGGACAGGAACACCGGGGAGCTGTTTTTT	CASSLGDRNTGELFF
NA	TRBD1	TRBV7-9	TRBJ2-7	TGTGCCAGCAGCCCCCGCCAGGGGGTATACGAGCAGTACTTC	CASSPRQGVYEQYF
NA	NA	TRBV27	TRBJ1-2	TGTGCCAGCAGTTTTAGACAGGCGACTAACTATGGCTACACCTTC	CASSFRQATNYGYTF
NA	NA	TRBV3-1/TRBV3-2	TRBJ2-4	TGTGCCAGCAGCCTAGAAGGGGGTTCGCTAGCCAAAAACATTCAGTACTTC	CASSLEGGSLAKNIQYF
NA	NA	TRBV7-8	TRBJ2-1	TGTGCCAGCAGCCCCCGGGGGAGAGCCTACAATGAGCAGTTCTTC	CASSPRGRAYNEQFF
NA	TRBD1	TRBV27	TRBJ2-1	TGTGCCAGCAGTCACCGGGACAGGGGGCGGAATGAGCAGTTCTTC	CASSHRDRGRNEQFF
NA	TRBD2	TRBV27	TRBJ2-7	TGTGCCAGCAGTGAGCTAGCGGGAACCCGACGCGAGCAGTACTTC	CASSELAGTRREQYF
NA	NA	TRBV2	TRBJ1-6	TGTGCCAGCAGTGAACCGGGGTTCAATTCACCCCTCCACTTT	CASSEPGFNSPLHF
once	TRBD1	TRBV7-9	TRBJ2-3	TGTGCCAGCAGCCGGGGACAGGGGGCAAGAGATACGCAGTATTTT	CASSRGQGARDTQYF
NA	NA	TRBV24-1	TRBJ1-4	TGTGCCACCAGTGATCCAGGGACACACCGACTGTTTTTT	CATSDPGTHRLFF
NA	NA	TRBV18	TRBJ1-6	TGTGCCAGCTCACCGATCGGGGGTAGCCACTCCTATAATTCACCCCTCCACTTT	CASSPIGGSHSYNSPLHF
NA	NA	TRBV11-2	TRBJ2-7	TGTGCCAGCAGCTTAGACGGACAGTCACCCTACGAGCAGTACTTC	CASSLDGQSPYEQYF
NA	NA	TRBV18	TRBJ1-1	TGTGCCAGCTCATGGCTGACAGATAACACTGAAGCTTTCTTT	CASSWLTDNTEAFF
NA	NA	TRBV7-9	TRBJ1-2	TGTGCCAGCAGCCAACAGGATGGCTACACCTTC	CASSQQDGYTF
few	TRBD1	TRBV6-5	TRBJ2-2	TGTGCCAGCAGAACAGGGGGCCGAAACACCGGGGAGCTGTTTTTT	CASRTGGRNTGELFF
once	NA	TRBV11-2	TRBJ2-5	TGTGCCAGCAGCTTGACTATTTCCGAGACCCAGTACTTC	CASSLTISETQYF
NA	NA	TRBV7-6	TRBJ1-1	TGTGCCAGCAGCCCTGAAGCTCTTGTGGGCCTGGGTTTTGAAGCTTTCTTT	CASSPEALVGLGFEAFF
NA	NA	TRBV21-1	TRBJ2-3	TGTGCCAGCAGCAAAGACTTGCGGGACCCCACAGATACGCAGTATTTT	CASSKDLRDPTDTQYF
NA	NA	TRBV7-8	TRBJ2-3	TGTGCCAGCAGCCGCGTCCCCTCAGATACGCAGTATTTT	CASSRVPSDTQYF
NA	NA	TRBV28	TRBJ2-5	TGTGCCAGCAGTGTCACACAGGGGAAGGGTCGGGGGGAGACCCAGTACTTC	CASSVTQGKGRGETQYF
NA	TRBD2	TRBV6-5	TRBJ2-3	TGTGCCAGTGTAGCGGGAAAGGGCACAGATACGCAGTATTTT	CASVAGKGTDTQYF
NA	NA	TRBV5-1	TRBJ2-1	TGCGCCAGCAGCTCGATTATAGCAGACAATGAGCAGTTCTTC	CASSSIIADNEQFF
NA	NA	TRBV30	TRBJ1-6	TGTGCCTGGAGTGGGGAGTTTAACCTAAATTCACCCCTCCACTTT	CAWSGEFNLNSPLHF
NA	NA	TRBV19	TRBJ2-1	TGTGCCAGTAGTACAAGAAGGACGGGCCAAGGGGGTGAGCAGTTCTTC	CASSTRRTGQGGEQFF
NA	NA	TRBV6-5	TRBJ2-7	TGTGCCAGCAATTCTGGCGGATCCTACGAGCAGTACTTC	CASNSGGSYEQYF
NA	TRBD2	TRBV3-1/TRBV3-2	TRBJ2-7	TGTGCCAGCAGCCTTGGACTAGCGGGAGGGCCGCACTTC	CASSLGLAGGPHF
NA	TRBD1	TRBV6-5	TRBJ2-1	TGTGCCAGCGGGAGACAGGGATCCTACAATGAGCAGTTCTTC	CASGRQGSYNEQFF
once	NA	TRBV11-3	TRBJ2-1	TGTGCCAGCAGCACCACCGGGTCAACATACAATGAGCAGTTCTTC	CASSTTGSTYNEQFF
once	NA	TRBV7-9	TRBJ1-2	TGTGCCAGCAGCTCCAGGGTTGTGTCGGGTGGCTACACCTTC	CASSSRVVSGGYTF
NA	TRBD2	TRBV9	TRBJ2-7	TGTGCCAGCAGCAAACTAGCGAGCGGGGCTGCCGAGCAGTACTTC	CASSKLASGAAEQYF